The rows below give T cell receptor beta chains drawn from one sample of a study of shared clonotypes between healthy human individuals. Produced via immunoSEQ multiplex PCR; TCRdb's table is partial and in-frame only. Counted here are about 1.5 million clones, around 97% occurring once; the ten biggest clones make up approximately 1.1%. Sequencing input: naive CD4+ T cells sorted from blood. The receptors derive from a man aged 25-40 years in good health. Each CDR3 is given with its conserved first and last residue. The D gene is left open where the match is weak. A row's size may be missing; if present it is once, few, many or a size class.

TRBV5-4	.	TRBJ1-1	.	TGTGCCAGCAGCGCTGACAGTTTGGCTGAAGCTTTCTTT	CASSADSLAEAFF
TRBV5-1	.	TRBJ1-5	.	TGCGCCAGCAGTGAAGACGGATACAATCAGCCCCAGCATTTT	CASSEDGYNQPQHF
TRBV5-1	.	TRBJ2-3	.	TGCGCCAGCAGCTTCGAATCAGATACGCAGTATTTT	CASSFESDTQYF
TRBV20-1	.	TRBJ2-5	.	TGCAGTGCTATTTCACAAGAGACCCAGTACTTC	CSAISQETQYF
TRBV7-8	.	TRBJ1-2	.	TGTGCCAGCAGCTTAGTGGCAGGCTTTAACTATGGCTACACCTTC	CASSLVAGFNYGYTF
TRBV14	.	TRBJ2-7	.	TGTGCCAGCAGCTATTCACGACAGGACAGCCCCGTTCAGTACTTC	CASSYSRQDSPVQYF
TRBV28	TRBD2	TRBJ2-3	.	TGTGCCAGCAGATTTAGCGGGAGAGGGTCAGATACGCAGTATTTT	CASRFSGRGSDTQYF
TRBV13	TRBD1	TRBJ1-2	.	TGTGCCAGCAGCGGCTTCCCGGGACAGGGGGGTGGCTACACCTTC	CASSGFPGQGGGYTF
TRBV7-9	.	TRBJ1-1	.	TGTGCCAGCAGCCAGACAGGAAACACTGAAGCTTTCTTT	CASSQTGNTEAFF
TRBV29-1	TRBD2	TRBJ2-1	.	TGCAGCGTTTTAGCGGGAGTCCCCTACAATGAGCAGTTCTTC	CSVLAGVPYNEQFF
TRBV18	TRBD1	TRBJ1-4	.	TGTGCCAGCTCACCATTGGGGACAGGGAATGAAAAACTGTTTTTT	CASSPLGTGNEKLFF
TRBV19	TRBD2	TRBJ2-7	.	TGTGCCAGTAGTATAGTCGCCGGGAGGGCCTACGAGCAGTACTTC	CASSIVAGRAYEQYF
TRBV5-4	TRBD1	TRBJ1-2	.	TGTGCCAGCAGCGTACCGACAGGGAACAATGGCTACACCTTC	CASSVPTGNNGYTF
TRBV4-1	TRBD1	TRBJ2-1	.	TGCGCCAGCAGCCTCCTGGGACAGGGAAACAATGAGCAGTTCTTC	CASSLLGQGNNEQFF
TRBV7-9	TRBD1	TRBJ2-5	.	TGTGCCAGCACCGAACAGGGGAACCAAGAGACCCAGTACTTC	CASTEQGNQETQYF
TRBV9	.	TRBJ1-1	few	TGTGCCAGCAGCCCCTCTGGTAGAGGGAACACTGAAGCTTTCTTT	CASSPSGRGNTEAFF
TRBV7-3	.	TRBJ2-1	.	TGTGCCAGCAGCTTTGGGGGCGGGCGTAACAATGAGCAGTTCTTC	CASSFGGGRNNEQFF
TRBV11-3	TRBD2	TRBJ2-7	.	TGTGCCAGCAGCTTTACTAGCGGGTACGAGCAGTACTTC	CASSFTSGYEQYF
TRBV27	.	TRBJ1-4	once	TGTGCCAGCAGTTTAAGACCCGGGACCGTCTATAATGAAAAACTGTTTTTT	CASSLRPGTVYNEKLFF
TRBV27	TRBD1	TRBJ2-7	once	TGTGCCAGCAGTACCTGGACAGGGAAATACTACGAGCAGTACTTC	CASSTWTGKYYEQYF
TRBV19	TRBD2	TRBJ2-2	.	TGTGCCAGTAGTCCGACTCTGCTAGCGGGACCTGGAACCGGGGAGCTGTTTTTT	CASSPTLLAGPGTGELFF
TRBV18	TRBD1	TRBJ1-1	.	TGTGCCAGCTCACCTACCGGACAGGGGAACACTGAAGCTTTCTTT	CASSPTGQGNTEAFF
TRBV15	.	TRBJ1-1	.	TGTGCCACCAGCCCTTATCTTCGGACAGAAATGAACACTGAAGCTTTCTTT	CATSPYLRTEMNTEAFF
TRBV28	.	TRBJ2-7	.	TGTGCCAGCAGTTCCCTGGGGCCGATGGGCGAGCAGTACTTC	CASSSLGPMGEQYF
TRBV6-1	.	TRBJ1-4	.	TGTGCCAGCAGTGAAGCGCGGAGCTTAACTAATGAAAAACTGTTTTTT	CASSEARSLTNEKLFF
TRBV7-2	.	TRBJ2-1	once	TGTGCCAGCAGCTTAGACCACAGGAGCTCCTACAATGAGCAGTTCTTC	CASSLDHRSSYNEQFF
TRBV11-3	TRBD2	TRBJ2-7	.	TGTGCCAGCAGCGCAAAGGGGTTAGGGCTAGCGGGAGGTCGGTACGAGCAGTACTTC	CASSAKGLGLAGGRYEQYF
TRBV21-1	.	TRBJ2-3	.	TGTCAGGAAATGACAGATACGCAGTATTTT	CQEMTDTQYF
TRBV5-6	TRBD1	TRBJ2-2	.	TGTGCCAGCAGCTCACAGGGGTTCGGGGAGCTGTTTTTT	CASSSQGFGELFF
TRBV6-5	TRBD1	TRBJ1-5	once	TGTGCCGGACAGGGTAGCAATCAGCCCCAGCATTTT	CAGQGSNQPQHF
TRBV28	.	TRBJ2-5	.	TGTGCCAGCAGTTTGAGAGTTCAAGAGACCCAGTACTTC	CASSLRVQETQYF
TRBV18	.	TRBJ1-5	once	TGTGCCAGCTCACCGGACCGCAATCAGCCCCAGCATTTT	CASSPDRNQPQHF
TRBV18	.	TRBJ1-1	once	TGTGCCAGCTCACCTCCCGGGACAAGACTGATGAACACTGAAGCTTTCTTT	CASSPPGTRLMNTEAFF
TRBV5-1	TRBD2	TRBJ2-1	.	TGCGCCAGCAGCATATCCTCCGGACTAGCGGGTGAGCAGTTCTTC	CASSISSGLAGEQFF
TRBV28	.	TRBJ2-1	.	TGTGCGAGTCGTAGCGGAGTTTACAATGAGCAGTTCTTC	CASRSGVYNEQFF
TRBV7-8	TRBD1	TRBJ2-7	.	TGTGCCAGCAGCTCCCATTTTTCAGGGGGAAACGAGCAGTACTTC	CASSSHFSGGNEQYF
TRBV15	.	TRBJ2-3	.	TGTGCCACCAGCAGAGTGGGGGGTGGAGATACGCAGTATTTT	CATSRVGGGDTQYF
TRBV6-5	TRBD1	TRBJ2-2	.	TGTGCCAGTCGCCGGGACAGGGTGGTCGGGGAGCTGTTTTTT	CASRRDRVVGELFF
TRBV19	TRBD1	TRBJ1-5	.	TGTGCCAGTAGGCCGACAGGGAATAGCAATCAGCCCCAGCATTTT	CASRPTGNSNQPQHF
TRBV30	TRBD2	TRBJ2-3	.	TGTGCCTGGGGACTAGCGGGAGGTTGGACGCAGTATTTT	CAWGLAGGWTQYF
TRBV15	.	TRBJ2-2	.	TGTGCCACCAGCAGACAAGTAGGGACCACCGGGGAGCTGTTTTTT	CATSRQVGTTGELFF
TRBV5-4	TRBD2	TRBJ2-2	once	TGTGCCAGCAGCTTGCTTCCGACTAGCGATGCCGGGGAGCTGTTTTTT	CASSLLPTSDAGELFF
TRBV5-4	.	TRBJ2-3	.	TGTGCCAGCAGCAGGACTGGCACAGATACGCAGTATTTT	CASSRTGTDTQYF
TRBV2	.	TRBJ2-7	.	TGTGCCAGCAGCTCAGGAGGGCACGAGCAGTACTTC	CASSSGGHEQYF
TRBV15	.	TRBJ1-3	.	TGTGCCACCAGCAGAGATGTGGGTTCTGGAAACACCATATATTTT	CATSRDVGSGNTIYF
TRBV19	.	TRBJ2-1	.	TGTGCCAGTAGGACCCGACAGACTAGCTCCTACAATGAGCAGTTCTTC	CASRTRQTSSYNEQFF
TRBV6-5	.	TRBJ2-5	.	TGTGCCAGCACCACCCCGGGTACGGAGACCCAGTACTTC	CASTTPGTETQYF